The 15 T cell receptor beta chains below all came from one sample that was sequenced in a study of T cell clones after liver transplantation. Here immunoSEQ multiplex PCR was the method, and the copy in TCRdb shows in-frame clones only, minus some. The data hold under 20,000 clones, with 85% to 90% observed a single time. The sample in question was CD8+ T cells from blood, obtained 45 to 46 months after liver transplant. Receptor source: a human patient who received a liver transplant. A share of the T cells may be of graft donor origin.

The chain carries TRBV19 and TRBJ2-7; tentative D call: TRBD1 (5 bases). V lost 10 bases and J lost 3, with 22 bases in between. Per germline, CDR1 LNHDA and CDR2 SQIVND (reference sequence). This CDR3 region has 15 residues. In DNA, the CDR3 is TGTGCCACCTCGGTGGCGACAGTCGGAATCTACGAGCAGTACTTC. This sequence encodes CATSVATVGIYEQYF.

J is TRBJ1-2 and V is TRBV25-1, with TRBD1 matching 8 bases. The V gene end was trimmed by 10 bases and the J gene end by 5 bases; junction bases not matched to a gene: 9. CDR1 and CDR2 from the germline V gene are MGHDK and SYGVNS. The CDR3 is 13 residues long. The CDR3 reads CATRPGGGYGYTF. The CDR3 DNA is TGTGCCACCCGGCCAGGGGGCGGGTATGGCTACACCTTC.

The V and J genes are TRBV29-1 and TRBJ2-2; 7 bases line up with TRBD2. CDR3 length: 15 residues. CDR1 is SQVTM and CDR2 is ANQGSEA in the germline V gene. J lost 6 bases, V lost 3 bases, and 10 bases had no gene match. Written as DNA, the CDR3 is TGCAGCGTTGATCCCCCGGGAGGAAGGGCCGGGGAGCTGTTTTTT. Protein product: CSVDPPGGRAGELFF.

This rearrangement joins TRBV27 to TRBJ1-2; D perhaps matches TRBD1 (5 bases). The CDR3 has 15 residues. V lost 8 bases to trimming and J lost 2 bases, with 18 bases between them. The V gene's germline CDR1 is MNHEY and CDR2 SMNVEV (reference sequence). CDR3 nucleotides: TGTGCCAGCGCCCCCTCCAGAGGGGTGAACTATGGCTACACCTTC. This gives the protein CASAPSRGVNYGYTF.

The rearrangement joins TRBV12-5 to TRBJ1-4, with no clear D. This CDR3 has 18 amino acids. Per germline, CDR1 LGHNT and CDR2 FRNRAP. V lost 6 bases and J 0 bases, leaving 20 bases between the germline ends. CDR3 loop: CASGPMAQRRATNEKLFF. CDR3 bases: TGTGCTAGTGGGCCTATGGCTCAAAGGCGAGCAACTAATGAAAAACTGTTTTTT.

The chain joins TRBV28 to TRBJ2-1; D tentatively fits TRBD1 or TRBD2 (6 bases each). V lost 3 bases to trimming and J lost 3 bases, with 12 bases between them. CDR1 MDHEN and CDR2 SYDVKM come from the germline V gene. The CDR3 is made up of 15 amino acids. This chain's CDR3 is CASSFTGAGYNEQFF. The CDR3 DNA is TGTGCCAGCAGTTTTACGGGGGCCGGCTACAATGAGCAGTTCTTC.

The genes are TRBV7-1 and TRBJ1-5; D gene ambiguous. Being an ORF, TRBV7-1 has a function that is uncertain. This CDR3 spans 15 amino acids. V was clipped by 5 bases and J by 4 bases, with 15 bases between them. CDR3 region: CASSPTKAGNQPQHF. CDR3 in DNA: TGTGCCAGCAGCCCTACCAAAGCTGGGAATCAGCCCCAGCATTTT.

The J gene is TRBJ2-3, the V gene TRBV7-9, with no clear D. The V end lost 3 bases, the J end lost 6 bases, and 13 bases lay between the germline ends. CDR1 SEHNR and CDR2 FQNEAQ come from the germline V gene (reference sequence). This CDR3 contains 14 residues. CDR3 loop: CASSFVGATDTQYF. CDR3 in DNA: TGTGCCAGCAGCTTTGTTGGAGCCACCGATACGCAGTATTTT.

V is TRBV9 and J is TRBJ1-4, with D perhaps matching TRBD1 (6 bases). Trimming shortened V by 4 bases and J by 5 bases, and 18 bases separated the two germline ends. Germline V lookup: CDR1 SGDLS, CDR2 YYNGEE. The CDR3 totals 16 residues. Here the CDR3 DNA reads TGTGCCAGCAGCCCCCCCGACGGGACACCCAATGAAAAACTGTTTTTT. Translation gives CASSPPDGTPNEKLFF.

The V call is TRBV7-9, the J call TRBJ1-2; D unresolved. Germline values: CDR1 SEHNR, CDR2 FQNEAQ (reference sequence). This CDR3 is 13 amino acids long. Between the trimmed V and J ends, which lost 1 base and 4 bases, there was a span of 7 bases. CDR3 in DNA: TGTGCCAGCAGCTTAGTGGAACTCTATGGCTACACCTTC. Translated, it gives CASSLVELYGYTF.

V and J are TRBV27 and TRBJ1-1; the D gene is possibly TRBD1 (5 bases). Trimming pared 8 bases from V and 1 base from J, leaving 14 bases between. The CDR3 is 14 residues long. Germline loops: CDR1 MNHEY, CDR2 SMNVEV (reference sequence). The CDR3 DNA reads TGTGCCAGCTACTTCGGGGGGGGGAACACTGAAGCTTTCTTT. As protein: CASYFGGGNTEAFF.

This clone was seen once. The V gene is TRBV7-9, the J gene TRBJ2-7, with 10 bases aligning to TRBD2. CDR3 length equals 15 residues. The germline V gene has CDR1 SEHNR and CDR2 FQNEAQ (reference sequence). Trimming removed 2 bases from V and 2 bases from J; junction bases left unmatched: 3. The CDR3 DNA sequence: TGTGCCAGCAGCTTACTAGCGGGGGAGGCCTACGAGCAGTACTTC. As protein: CASSLLAGEAYEQYF.

The chain uses TRBV19 and TRBJ1-1; D ambiguous. The length of the CDR3 is 13 residues. V gave up 1 base and J gave up 1 base, with 4 bases separating them. In germline, CDR1 is LNHDA, CDR2 SQIVND (reference sequence). CDR3 sequence: CASSIGGNTEAFF. The CDR3 bases are TGTGCCAGTAGTATAGGGGGGAACACTGAAGCTTTCTTT. Full variable domain (rest looked up from reference TRBV19 and TRBJ1-1): DGGITQSPKYLFRKEGQNVTLSCEQNLNHDAMYWYRQDPGQGLRLIYYSQIVNDFQKGDIAEGYSVSREKKESFPLTVTSAQKNPTAFYLCASSIGGNTEAFFGQGTRLTVV.

V gene TRBV7-8 combines with J gene TRBJ1-5; D gene unclear. The CDR3 has 14 amino acids. In germline, CDR1 is SGHVS, CDR2 FQNEAQ. With 5 bases removed from V and 5 bases from J, the gap between germline ends came to 13 bases. The CDR3 DNA sequence: TGTGCCAGCAGCGAGGACTCGTCTGATCAGCCCCAGCATTTT. It specifies CASSEDSSDQPQHF.

For this clone: This is likely a read error, given that the CDR3 carries no conserved phenylalanine or tryptophan at its end. This sequence joins TRBV19 and TRBJ2-7; TRBD1 aligns across 8 bases. With V trimmed by 5 bases and J by 2 bases, 5 bases remained unmatched. Germline values: CDR1 LNHDA, CDR2 SQIVND (reference sequence). The CDR3 sequence is 14 residues long. The CDR3 sequence is CASSGAGGPYEQYL. DNA for the CDR3: TGTGCCAGTAGTGGGGCAGGGGGCCCCTACGAGCAGTACCTC.